This paragraph reports one TCR beta chain. How the authors handled the data: Amplifying reference gene primers gave estimates of nucleated cell counts. Using immunoSEQ multiplex PCR, the repertoire was profiled, and TCRdb retains in-frame clones only, with some absent. That table gives V, J and clone size, and the DNA gave D and trimming. The sample shows about 100,000 clones, 85% of them seen only once. This CDR3 spans 15 amino acids. The germline V gene encodes CDR1 MGHRA and CDR2 YSYEKL. Trimming cost V 0 bases and J 7 bases, with 10 bases left between them. The source of the sample is a study of blood T cell repertoires in COVID-19. Study-level background: COVID-19 samples, acute and convalescent, were from the United States, Italy and Spain. The analysed material was cDNA or gDNA that came from T cells, B-cell-depleted T cells, or PBMCs.

The TCR was taken from a man aged 45-65 years with active or convalescent COVID-19. The chain uses TRBV4-1 and TRBJ1-6; D gene unclear. The sequenced sample was peripheral blood. CDR3 protein: CASSQDGQRNSPLHF. The CDR3 DNA sequence: TGCGCCAGCAGCCAAGACGGTCAGAGGAATTCACCCCTCCACTTT.